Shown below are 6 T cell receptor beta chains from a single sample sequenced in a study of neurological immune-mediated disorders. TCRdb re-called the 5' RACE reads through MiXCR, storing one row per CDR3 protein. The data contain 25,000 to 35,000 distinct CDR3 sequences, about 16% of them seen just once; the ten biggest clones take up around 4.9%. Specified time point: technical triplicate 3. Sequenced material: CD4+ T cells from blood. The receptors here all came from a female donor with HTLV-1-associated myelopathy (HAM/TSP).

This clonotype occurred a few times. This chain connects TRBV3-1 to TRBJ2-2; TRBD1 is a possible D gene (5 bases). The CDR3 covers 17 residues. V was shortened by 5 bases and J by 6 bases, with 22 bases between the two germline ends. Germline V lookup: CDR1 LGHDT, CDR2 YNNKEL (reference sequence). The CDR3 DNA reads TGTGCCAGCAGCACCCCTGACAGTCTCTTTGTCGCCGGGGAGCTGTTTTTT. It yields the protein CASSTPDSLFVAGELFF.

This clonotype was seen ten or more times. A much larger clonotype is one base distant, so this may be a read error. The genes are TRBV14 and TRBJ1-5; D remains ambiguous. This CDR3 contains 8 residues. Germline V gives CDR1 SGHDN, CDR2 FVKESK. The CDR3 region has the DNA TGTGCCAGCACGCCCCATCATTTT. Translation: CASTPHHF.

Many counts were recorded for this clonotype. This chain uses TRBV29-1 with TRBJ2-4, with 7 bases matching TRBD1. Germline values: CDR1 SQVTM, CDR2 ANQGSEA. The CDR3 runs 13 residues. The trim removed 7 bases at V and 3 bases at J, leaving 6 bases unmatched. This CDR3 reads CSATDRVKNIQYF. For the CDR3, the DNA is TGCAGCGCGACTGACAGGGTCAAAAACATTCAGTACTTC.

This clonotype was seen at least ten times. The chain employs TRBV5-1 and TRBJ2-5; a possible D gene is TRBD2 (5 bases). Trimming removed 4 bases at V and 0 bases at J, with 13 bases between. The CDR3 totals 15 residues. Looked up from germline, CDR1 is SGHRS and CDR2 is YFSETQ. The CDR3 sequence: CASSPGVQNQETQYF. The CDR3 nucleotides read TGCGCCAGCAGCCCCGGGGTTCAGAACCAAGAGACCCAGTACTTC.

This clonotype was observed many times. CDR3 in amino acids: CASSLGGRPYEQYF. In DNA, the CDR3 is TGTGCCAGCAGCTTAGGTGGTCGGCCCTACGAGCAGTACTTC. This chain uses TRBV7-2 with TRBJ2-7; no clear D gene. The CDR3 consists of 14 residues. The germline V gene encodes CDR1 SGHTA and CDR2 FQGNSA. V lost 1 base and J lost 2, with 9 bases in between.

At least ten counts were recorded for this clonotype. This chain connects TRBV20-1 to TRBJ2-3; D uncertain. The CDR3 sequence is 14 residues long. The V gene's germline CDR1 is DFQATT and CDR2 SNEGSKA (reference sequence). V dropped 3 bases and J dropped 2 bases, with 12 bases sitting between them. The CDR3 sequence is CSASSGLLTDTQYF. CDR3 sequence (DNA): TGCAGTGCTAGTTCTGGCCTCCTCACAGATACGCAGTATTTT.